This record looks at one T cell receptor beta chain sequence and its context. Its antigen is currently unknown. The data belong to a study of T-cell memory formation after mild COVID-19. Broader study findings: There was a balanced CD4/CD8 profile in clones contracting day 15 to 85, and later expanders leaned CD4+. Chiefly within CM and EM were the contracting CD4+ clones; CD8+ ones were within EMRA.

Constant-segment primers served in 5'RACE that generated TCR alpha and TCR beta cDNA libraries bearing sample barcodes and UMIs. TCRdb recomputed calls from the 5' RACE reads with MiXCR, one row per CDR3 protein. The sample consists of about 270,000 distinct CDR3 sequences, 15% to 20% of them appearing once. CDR3 length: 12 amino acids. V lost 2 bases and J 7 bases, leaving 9 bases between the germline ends. CDR1 and CDR2 from the germline V gene are KGHSH and LQKENI. V is TRBV18 and J is TRBJ2-7, with D possibly TRBD2 on 5 matching bases. The source is a man aged 18-30 years who had mild COVID-19 (a few samples of this study predate the infection). Cell type and time point are not known. Material: PBMCs or a T cell subset sorted from them (not recorded which). The CDR3 here is CASSPRSGEQYV. For the CDR3, the DNA is TGTGCCAGCTCACCAAGATCGGGGGAGCAGTACGTC.